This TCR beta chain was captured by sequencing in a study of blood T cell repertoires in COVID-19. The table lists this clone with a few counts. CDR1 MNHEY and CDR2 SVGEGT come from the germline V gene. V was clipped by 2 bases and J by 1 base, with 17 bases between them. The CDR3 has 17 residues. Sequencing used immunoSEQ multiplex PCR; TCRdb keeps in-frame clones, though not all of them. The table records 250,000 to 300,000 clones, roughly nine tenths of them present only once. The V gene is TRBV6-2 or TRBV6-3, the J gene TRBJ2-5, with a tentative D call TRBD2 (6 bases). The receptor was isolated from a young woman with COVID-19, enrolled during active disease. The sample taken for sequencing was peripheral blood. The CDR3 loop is CASSYGLSRGIQETQYF. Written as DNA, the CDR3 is TGTGCCAGCAGTTACGGGCTCAGCCGGGGGATCCAAGAGACCCAGTACTTC.